One sample yielded the 6 T cell receptor beta chains listed below, sequenced in a study of T cells in Graves' hyperthyroidism and ophthalmopathy (dated by TCRdb to the late 2010s). The library relied on multiplex PCR. Data came from an Illumina HiSeq 2000. Amplification of TCR beta CDR3 regions was carried out from RNA transcripts. The first round of RT-PCR for the TCR CDR3 was performed with the HTBI primer set and the Qiagen OneStep RT-PCR kit. The public reads were reprocessed in TCRdb via fastp at Q25 and MiXCR, keeping in-frame beta chains. Rows with one shared CDR3 protein collapse into an entry with the most common genes and DNA. The sample table records about half a million distinct CDR3 sequences; roughly 22% of these occur just once. About 53% of the sample rests with the top ten. Sequences were obtained from blood. The receptors derive from a woman in her 70s with Graves' ophthalmopathy.

This chain links TRBV18 with TRBJ1-1; D is uncertain. V shed 6 bases and J shed 7 bases, with 9 bases lying between them. Looked up from germline, CDR1 is KGHSH and CDR2 is LQKENI. CDR3 size: 11 residues. CDR3 DNA: TGTGCCAGCTCCCCTGGGTTTGAAGCTTTCTTT. This encodes CASSPGFEAFF.

The chain's CDR3 is CASSWGSSSYNEQFF. The CDR3 DNA is TGTGCCAGCAGCTGGGGGTCTAGCTCCTACAATGAGCAGTTCTTC. The rearrangement uses TRBV7-2 and TRBJ2-1; perhaps D is TRBD1 or TRBD2 (5 bases each). Trimming took off 4 bases at V and 0 bases at J, with 10 bases between the two ends. This CDR3 has 15 residues. CDR1 and CDR2 (germline): SGHTA, FQGNSA.

This clonotype was observed a handful of times. DNA for the CDR3: TGTGCCAGCAGCTTATCAGGGCTGGGGTCCTACAATGAGCAGTTCTTC. This gives the protein CASSLSGLGSYNEQFF. The J gene is TRBJ2-1, the V gene TRBV7-3; weak D call: TRBD1 (5 bases). V was clipped by 2 bases and J by 1 base, with 12 bases between them. CDR1 is SGHTA, CDR2 FQGTGA, per germline. There are 16 residues in the CDR3.

This clonotype has a handful of counts. The chain couples TRBV27 to TRBJ1-1; tentative D call: TRBD1 (6 bases). CDR3 length: 17 amino acids. V lost 2 bases, J lost 6 bases, and 22 bases lay in between. Per the germline V gene, CDR1 is MNHEY and CDR2 is SMNVEV (reference sequence). The CDR3 loop is CASSLTTVTGFTPEAFF. For the CDR3, the DNA is TGTGCCAGCAGTTTAACCACCGTAACAGGGTTTACCCCTGAAGCTTTCTTT.

J is TRBJ2-1 and V is TRBV14, with a possible D match to TRBD1 (7 bases). The CDR3 has 15 residues. V was shortened by 8 bases and J by 0 bases, with 14 bases between the two germline ends. Germline V gene lookup returns CDR1 SGHDN and CDR2 FVKESK. The CDR3 DNA follows: TGTGCCAGCCGGGGGACAGATAGCTCCTACAATGAGCAGTTCTTC. Translated: CASRGTDSSYNEQFF.

This clonotype was detected only a few times. V is TRBV20-1 and J is TRBJ2-3; TRBD2 matches 11 bases. The CDR3 length is 16 residues. Germline loops: CDR1 DFQATT, CDR2 SNEGSKA (reference sequence). Trimming took 2 bases from V and 5 from J; bases not matched to a gene: 9. The CDR3 region has the DNA TGCAGTGCTAGAACCTTCCTAGCGGGAGGAAAAGATACGCAGTATTTT. Translation: CSARTFLAGGKDTQYF.